The present T cell receptor beta chain was sequenced within a study of T cells in Graves' hyperthyroidism and ophthalmopathy. Study-wide results and limits: Most clonotypes expanded in thyroid above 0.001 were likewise present in blood. Stable hyperthyroidism was separated from ophthalmopathy by a model based on 13 V-J features.

Amplification of TCR beta CDR3 regions used RNA as the template. In the first-round RT-PCR of the TCR CDR3, the HTBI primer set was used. TCRdb itself ran the multiplex PCR reads through MiXCR, one entry per CDR3 protein. The sample contains over 500,000 distinct CDR3 sequences, 15% to 20% of which appear only once. Duration under 3 months, a NOSPECS grade of at least 4, and a Clinical Activity Score of at least 3 characterized the ophthalmopathy patients. Diagnoses were made from clinical symptoms, serum measures (thyroxine and TRAb), thyroid ultrasound and orbital computed tomography. Per the germline V gene, CDR1 is SEHNR and CDR2 is FQNEAQ (reference sequence). V was clipped by 0 bases and J by 8 bases; unmatched bases: 8. There are 16 residues in the CDR3. This clonotype was seen repeatedly, ten times or more. The antigen is unknown.

The origin of this receptor is a woman in her 30s with Graves' ophthalmopathy. This chain connects TRBV7-9 to TRBJ2-1; 9 bases agree with TRBD2. The source material was blood. The CDR3 sequence: CASSLAPSGRIYEQFF. The CDR3 bases are TGTGCCAGCAGCTTAGCCCCCAGCGGGAGGATCTATGAGCAGTTCTTC.